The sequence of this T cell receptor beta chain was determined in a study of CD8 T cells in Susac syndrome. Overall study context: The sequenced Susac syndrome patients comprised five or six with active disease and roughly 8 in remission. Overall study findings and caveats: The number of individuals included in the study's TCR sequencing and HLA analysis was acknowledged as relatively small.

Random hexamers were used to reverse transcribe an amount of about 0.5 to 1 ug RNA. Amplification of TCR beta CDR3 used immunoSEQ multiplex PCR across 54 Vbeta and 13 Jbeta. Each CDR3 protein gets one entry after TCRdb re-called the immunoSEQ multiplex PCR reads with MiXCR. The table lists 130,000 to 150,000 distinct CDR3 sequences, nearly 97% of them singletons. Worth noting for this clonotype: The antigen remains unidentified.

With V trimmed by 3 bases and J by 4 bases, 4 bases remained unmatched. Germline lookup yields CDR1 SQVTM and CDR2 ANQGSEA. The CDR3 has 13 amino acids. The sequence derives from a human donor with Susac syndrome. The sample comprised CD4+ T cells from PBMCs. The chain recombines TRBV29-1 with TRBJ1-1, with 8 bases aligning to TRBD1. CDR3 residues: CSVDRGLGTEAFF. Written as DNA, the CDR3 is TGCAGCGTTGACAGGGGGCTGGGCACTGAAGCTTTCTTT.